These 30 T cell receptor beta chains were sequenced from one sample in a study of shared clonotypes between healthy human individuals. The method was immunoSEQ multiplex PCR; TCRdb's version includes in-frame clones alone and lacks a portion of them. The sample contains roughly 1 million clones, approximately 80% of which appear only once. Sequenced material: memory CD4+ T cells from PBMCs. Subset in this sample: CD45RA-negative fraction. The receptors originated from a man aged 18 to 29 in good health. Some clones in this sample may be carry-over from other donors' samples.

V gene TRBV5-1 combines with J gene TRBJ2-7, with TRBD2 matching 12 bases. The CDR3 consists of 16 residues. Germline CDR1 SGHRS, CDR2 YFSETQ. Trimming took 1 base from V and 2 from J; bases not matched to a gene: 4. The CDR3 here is CASSLTPSGGAYEQYF. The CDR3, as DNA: TGCGCCAGCAGCTTGACCCCTAGCGGGGGGGCCTACGAGCAGTACTTC.

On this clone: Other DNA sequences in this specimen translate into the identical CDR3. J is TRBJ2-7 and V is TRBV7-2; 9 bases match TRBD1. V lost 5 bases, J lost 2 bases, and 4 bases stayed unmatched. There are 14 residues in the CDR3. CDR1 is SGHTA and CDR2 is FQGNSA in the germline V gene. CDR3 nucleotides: TGTGCCAGCAGCCTCAGACAGGGGGCCTACGAGCAGTACTTC. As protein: CASSLRQGAYEQYF.

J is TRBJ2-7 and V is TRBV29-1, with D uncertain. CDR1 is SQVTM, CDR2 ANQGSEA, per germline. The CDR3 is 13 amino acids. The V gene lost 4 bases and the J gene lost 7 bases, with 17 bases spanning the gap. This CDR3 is CSVVRQVVREQYF. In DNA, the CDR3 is TGCAGCGTTGTACGGCAGGTGGTGAGAGAGCAGTACTTC.

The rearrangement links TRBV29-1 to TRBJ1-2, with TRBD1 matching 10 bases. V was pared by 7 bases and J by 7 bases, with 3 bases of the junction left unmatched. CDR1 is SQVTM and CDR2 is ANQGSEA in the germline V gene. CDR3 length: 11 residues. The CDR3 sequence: CSAWTGGGYTF. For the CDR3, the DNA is TGCAGCGCATGGACAGGGGGTGGCTACACCTTC.

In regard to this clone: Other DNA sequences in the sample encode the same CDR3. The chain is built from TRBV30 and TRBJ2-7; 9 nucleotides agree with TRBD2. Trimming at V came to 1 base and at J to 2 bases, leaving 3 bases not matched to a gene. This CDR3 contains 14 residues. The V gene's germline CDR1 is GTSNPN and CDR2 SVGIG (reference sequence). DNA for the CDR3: TGTGCCTGGAGTGGCTTAGCGGGGGCCTACGAGCAGTACTTC. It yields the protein CAWSGLAGAYEQYF.

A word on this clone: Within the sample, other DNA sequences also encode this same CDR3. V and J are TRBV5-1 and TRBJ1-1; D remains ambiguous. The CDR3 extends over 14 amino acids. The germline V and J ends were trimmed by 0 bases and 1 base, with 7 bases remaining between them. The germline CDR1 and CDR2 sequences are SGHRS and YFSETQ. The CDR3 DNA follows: TGCGCCAGCAGCTTGGGGGGTCCGAACACTGAAGCTTTCTTT. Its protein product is CASSLGGPNTEAFF. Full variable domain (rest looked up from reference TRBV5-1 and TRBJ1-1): KAGVTQTPRYLIKTRGQQVTLSCSPISGHRSVSWYQQTPGQGLQFLFEYFSETQRNKGNFPGRFSGRQFSNSRSEMNVSTLELGDSALYLCASSLGGPNTEAFFGQGTRLTVV.

CDR3 region: CSAGRGGSYGYTF. Written as DNA, the CDR3 is TGCAGCGCCGGAAGAGGGGGCAGCTATGGCTACACCTTC. The chain recombines TRBV29-1 with TRBJ1-2, with TRBD1 identical over 7 bases. This CDR3 region has 13 residues. Germline CDR1 and CDR2: SQVTM and ANQGSEA. V shed 7 bases and J 4 bases; nucleotides not matched to a gene: 9.

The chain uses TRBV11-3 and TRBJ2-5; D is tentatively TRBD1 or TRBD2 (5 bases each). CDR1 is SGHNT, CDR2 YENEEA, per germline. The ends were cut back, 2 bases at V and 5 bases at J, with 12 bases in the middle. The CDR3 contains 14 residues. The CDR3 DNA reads TGTGCCAGCAGCTTATTCGGGGCCGGGGAGACCCAGTACTTC. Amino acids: CASSLFGAGETQYF.

CDR3 in DNA: TGTGCCAGCAGCCCCAGGGCCTGGAGTGAAGCTTTCTTT. Translating it yields CASSPRAWSEAFF. The V and J genes are TRBV9 and TRBJ1-1, with D perhaps TRBD1 (5 bases). The ends were cut back, 4 bases at V and 7 bases at J, with 14 bases in the middle. The CDR3 is 13 amino acids. Germline lookup yields CDR1 SGDLS and CDR2 YYNGEE.

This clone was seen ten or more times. The CDR3 here is CSLSTGSGYGYTF. CDR3 DNA sequence: TGCAGCTTATCGACAGGTTCGGGCTATGGCTACACCTTC. The rearrangement uses TRBV29-1 and TRBJ1-2; D is perhaps TRBD1 (6 bases). CDR1 SQVTM and CDR2 ANQGSEA come from the germline V gene. The V end lost 8 bases, the J end lost 4 bases, and 17 bases lay between the germline ends. This CDR3 spans 13 amino acids. The entire variable domain, with the rest obtained from reference TRBV29-1 and TRBJ1-2, is as follows: SAVISQKPSRDICQRGTSLTIQCQVDSQVTMMFWYRQQPGQSLTLIATANQGSEATYESGFVIDKFPISRPNLTFSTLTVSNMSPEDSSIYLCSLSTGSGYGYTFGSGTRLTVV.

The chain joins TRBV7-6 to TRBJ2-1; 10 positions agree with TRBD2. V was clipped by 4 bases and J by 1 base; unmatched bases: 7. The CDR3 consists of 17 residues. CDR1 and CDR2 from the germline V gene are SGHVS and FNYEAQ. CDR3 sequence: CASSWTSGALSYNEQFF. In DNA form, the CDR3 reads TGTGCCAGCAGCTGGACTAGCGGAGCACTATCCTACAATGAGCAGTTCTTC. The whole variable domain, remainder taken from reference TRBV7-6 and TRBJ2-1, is GAGVSQSPRYKVTKRGQDVALRCDPISGHVSLYWYRQALGQGPEFLTYFNYEAQQDKSGLPNDRFSAERPEGSISTLTIQRTEQRDSAMYRCASSWTSGALSYNEQFFGPGTRLTVL.

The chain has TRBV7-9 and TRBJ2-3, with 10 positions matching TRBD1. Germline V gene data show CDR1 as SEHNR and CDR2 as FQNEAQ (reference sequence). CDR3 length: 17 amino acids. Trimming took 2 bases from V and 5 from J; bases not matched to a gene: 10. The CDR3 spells CASSLIIWDRGEDTQYF. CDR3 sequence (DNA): TGTGCCAGCAGCTTAATTATTTGGGACAGGGGTGAAGATACGCAGTATTTT.

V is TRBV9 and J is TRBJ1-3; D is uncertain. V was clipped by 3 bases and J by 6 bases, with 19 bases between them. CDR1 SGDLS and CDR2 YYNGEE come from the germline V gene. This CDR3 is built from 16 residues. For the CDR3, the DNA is TGTGCCAGCAGCGCGCTAGGTCCCACTCTGGAAAACACCATATATTTT. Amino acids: CASSALGPTLENTIYF.

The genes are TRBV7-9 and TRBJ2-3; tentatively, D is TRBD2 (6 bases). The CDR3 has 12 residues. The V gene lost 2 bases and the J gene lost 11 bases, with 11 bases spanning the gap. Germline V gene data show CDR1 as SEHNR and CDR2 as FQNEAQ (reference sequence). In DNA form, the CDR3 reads TGTGCCAGCAGCTTACCGACGGGACTGCAGTATTTT. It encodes CASSLPTGLQYF.

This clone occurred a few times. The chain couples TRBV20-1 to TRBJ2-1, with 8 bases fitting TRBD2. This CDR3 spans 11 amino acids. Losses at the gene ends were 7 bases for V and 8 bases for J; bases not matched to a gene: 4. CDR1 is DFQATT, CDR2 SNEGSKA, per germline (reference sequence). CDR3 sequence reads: CSVLRGDEQFF. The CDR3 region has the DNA TGCAGTGTTCTGCGGGGGGATGAGCAGTTCTTC.

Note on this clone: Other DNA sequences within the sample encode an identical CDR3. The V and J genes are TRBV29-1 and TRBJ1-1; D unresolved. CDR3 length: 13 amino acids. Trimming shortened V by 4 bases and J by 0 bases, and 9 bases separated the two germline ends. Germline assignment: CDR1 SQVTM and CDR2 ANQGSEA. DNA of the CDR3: TGCAGCGTTGGAGGGAGGATGAACACTGAAGCTTTCTTT. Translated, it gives CSVGGRMNTEAFF.

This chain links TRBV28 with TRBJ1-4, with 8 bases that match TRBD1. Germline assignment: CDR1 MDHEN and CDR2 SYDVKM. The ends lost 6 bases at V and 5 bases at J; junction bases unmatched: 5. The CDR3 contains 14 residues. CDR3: CASSTRTGNEKLFF. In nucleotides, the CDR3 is TGTGCCAGCAGCACCCGGACAGGGAATGAAAAACTGTTTTTT.

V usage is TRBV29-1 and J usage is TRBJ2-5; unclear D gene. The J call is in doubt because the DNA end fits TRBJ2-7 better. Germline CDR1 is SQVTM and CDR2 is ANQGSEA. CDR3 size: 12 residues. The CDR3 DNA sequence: TGCAGCGTTGAGACGGATTACTACGAGCAGTACTTC. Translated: CSVETDYYEQYF.

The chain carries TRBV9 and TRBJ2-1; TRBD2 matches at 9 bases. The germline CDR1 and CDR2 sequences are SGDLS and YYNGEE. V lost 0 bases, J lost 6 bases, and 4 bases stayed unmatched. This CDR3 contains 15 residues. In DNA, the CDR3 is TGTGCCAGCAGCGTAGGAATGACTAGCGGCAATGAGCAGTTCTTC. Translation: CASSVGMTSGNEQFF.

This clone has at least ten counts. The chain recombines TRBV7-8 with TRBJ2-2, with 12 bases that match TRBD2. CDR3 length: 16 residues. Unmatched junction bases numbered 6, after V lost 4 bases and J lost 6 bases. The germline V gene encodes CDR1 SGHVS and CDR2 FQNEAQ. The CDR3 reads CASSSRLAGVPGELFF. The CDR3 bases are TGTGCCAGCAGCTCGAGACTAGCGGGAGTCCCCGGGGAGCTGTTTTTT.

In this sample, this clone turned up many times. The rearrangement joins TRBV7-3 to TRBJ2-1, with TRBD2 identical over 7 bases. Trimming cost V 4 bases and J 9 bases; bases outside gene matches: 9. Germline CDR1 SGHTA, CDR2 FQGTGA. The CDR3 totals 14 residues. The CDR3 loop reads CASSSPRENGEQFF. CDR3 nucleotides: TGTGCCAGCAGCTCCCCGCGGGAGAACGGTGAGCAGTTCTTC.

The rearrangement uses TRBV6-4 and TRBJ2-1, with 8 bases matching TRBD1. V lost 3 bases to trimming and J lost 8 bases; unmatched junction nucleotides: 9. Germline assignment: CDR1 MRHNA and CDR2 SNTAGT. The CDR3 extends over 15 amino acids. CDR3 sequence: CASSELGQGIHEQFF. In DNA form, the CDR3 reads TGTGCCAGCAGTGAGTTAGGACAGGGTATCCATGAGCAGTTCTTC.

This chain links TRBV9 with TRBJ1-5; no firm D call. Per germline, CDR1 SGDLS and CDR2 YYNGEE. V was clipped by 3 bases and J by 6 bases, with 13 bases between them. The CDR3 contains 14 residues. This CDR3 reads CASSADIIAQPQHF. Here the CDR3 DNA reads TGTGCCAGCAGCGCGGATATAATAGCTCAGCCCCAGCATTTT.

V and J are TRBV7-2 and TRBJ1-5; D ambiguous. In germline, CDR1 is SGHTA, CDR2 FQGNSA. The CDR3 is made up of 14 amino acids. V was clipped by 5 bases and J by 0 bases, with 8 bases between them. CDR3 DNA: TGTGCCAGCAGCGCGTACGGTAGCAATCAGCCCCAGCATTTT. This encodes CASSAYGSNQPQHF.

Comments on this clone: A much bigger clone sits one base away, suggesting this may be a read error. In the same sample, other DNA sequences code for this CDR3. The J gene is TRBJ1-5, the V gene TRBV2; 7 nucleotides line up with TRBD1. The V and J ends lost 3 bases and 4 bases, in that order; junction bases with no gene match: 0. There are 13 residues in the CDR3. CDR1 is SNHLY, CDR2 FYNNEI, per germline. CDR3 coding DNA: TGTGCCAGCAGTGAGGGACAGAATCAGCCCCAGCATTTT. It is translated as CASSEGQNQPQHF.

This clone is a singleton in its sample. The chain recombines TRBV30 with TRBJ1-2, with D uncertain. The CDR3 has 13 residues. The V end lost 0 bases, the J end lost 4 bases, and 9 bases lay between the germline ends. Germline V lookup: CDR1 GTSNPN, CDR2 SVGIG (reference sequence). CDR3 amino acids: CAWSVIGSYGYTF. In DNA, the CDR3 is TGTGCCTGGAGTGTCATAGGTTCCTATGGCTACACCTTC. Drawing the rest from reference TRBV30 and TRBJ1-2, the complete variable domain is SQTIHQWPATLVQPVGSPLSLECTVEGTSNPNLYWYRQAAGRGLQLLFYSVGIGQISSEVPQNLSASRPQDRQFILSSKKLLLSDSGFYLCAWSVIGSYGYTFGSGTRLTVV.

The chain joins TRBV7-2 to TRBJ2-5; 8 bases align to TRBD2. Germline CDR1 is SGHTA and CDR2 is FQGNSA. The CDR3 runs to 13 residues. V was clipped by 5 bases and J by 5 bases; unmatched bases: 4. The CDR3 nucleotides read TGTGCCAGCAGCCGGGAGGGCGGTGAGACCCAGTACTTC. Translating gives CASSREGGETQYF.

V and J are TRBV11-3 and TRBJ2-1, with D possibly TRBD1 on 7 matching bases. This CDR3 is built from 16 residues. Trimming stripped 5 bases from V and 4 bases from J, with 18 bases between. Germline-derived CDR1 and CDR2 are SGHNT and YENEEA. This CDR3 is CASSPPDREEYNEQFF. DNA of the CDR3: TGTGCCAGCAGCCCACCCGACAGGGAGGAATACAATGAGCAGTTCTTC.

The CDR3 DNA reads as TGCAGTGCTAGCGACCCAGATACGCAGTATTTT. The encoded protein is CSASDPDTQYF. V is TRBV20-1 and J is TRBJ2-3; no firm D call. CDR1 is DFQATT, CDR2 SNEGSKA, per germline (reference sequence). The germline V and J ends were trimmed by 3 bases and 4 bases, with 5 bases remaining between them. This CDR3 is built from 11 residues.

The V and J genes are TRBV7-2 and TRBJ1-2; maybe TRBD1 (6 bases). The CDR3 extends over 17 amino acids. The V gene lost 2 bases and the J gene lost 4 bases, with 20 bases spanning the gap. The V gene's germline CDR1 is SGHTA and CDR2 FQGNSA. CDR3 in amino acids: CASSLTWGWTASYGYTF. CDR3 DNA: TGTGCCAGCAGCTTAACTTGGGGATGGACAGCCAGCTATGGCTACACCTTC.